These 21 T cell receptor beta chains share one sample of origin, sequenced in a study of molecular identifiers for immune sequencing clone quantification. TCRdb analysed the PCR reads with MiXCR anew, one entry per CDR3 protein. The sample has about half a million distinct CDR3 sequences; about a fifth are singletons. Input material: naive CD8+ T cells from blood, with Jurkat cell RNA spiked in. Subset defined: FACS-sorted CD8+CD4-CCR7+CD45RA+ naive T cells. The origin of the receptors is a human donor in good health. Some libraries in this study had Jurkat cell RNA spiked in.

On this clonotype: A much bigger clone sits one base away, suggesting this may be a read error. The chain employs TRBV28 and TRBJ2-3; TRBD2 aligns across 8 bases. V shed 7 bases and J 6 bases; nucleotides not matched to a gene: 12. The germline V gene has CDR1 MDHEN and CDR2 SYDVKM. There are 15 residues in the CDR3. The CDR3 loop reads CASTMAGGTVDTQYF. CDR3 coding DNA: TGTGCCAGCACCATGGCGGGGGGAACAGTGGATACGCAGTATTTT.

This clonotype has at least ten counts. The chain combines TRBV11-2 with TRBJ2-7; 7 bases match TRBD1. Per germline, CDR1 SGHAT and CDR2 FQNNGV. Unmatched junction bases numbered 19, after V lost 5 bases and J lost 3 bases. The CDR3 has 18 amino acids. The CDR3 sequence is CASSRLTYRGPEDYEQYF. Here the CDR3 DNA reads TGTGCCAGCAGCCGACTTACCTATAGGGGGCCCGAAGACTACGAGCAGTACTTC.

This clonotype was seen more than once but under ten times. The chain links TRBV11-2 to TRBJ2-1, with a possible D match to TRBD1 (6 bases). Germline V gene data show CDR1 as SGHAT and CDR2 as FQNNGV. The CDR3 loop spans 17 amino acids. Between the trimmed V and J ends, which lost 2 bases and 3 bases, there was a span of 17 bases. CDR3 DNA sequence: TGTGCCAGCAGCTTACCCCTCGGACAGATCCGCTACAATGAGCAGTTCTTC. Encoded protein: CASSLPLGQIRYNEQFF.

This clonotype was counted ten times or more. V and J are TRBV3-1 and TRBJ1-1; D remains unclear. Germline CDR1 LGHDT, CDR2 YNNKEL (reference sequence). The V and J ends lost 3 bases and 6 bases respectively, with 14 bases between them. The CDR3 is 14 residues long. CDR3 amino acids: CASSQVPWASEAFF. The CDR3 DNA reads as TGTGCCAGCAGCCAGGTACCCTGGGCCTCTGAAGCTTTCTTT.

The V and J genes are TRBV15 and TRBJ2-2; 12 bases map to TRBD1. V was clipped by 2 bases and J by 6 bases; unmatched bases: 13. Germline V gene data show CDR1 as LNHNV and CDR2 as YYDKDF (reference sequence). The CDR3 runs 19 residues. The CDR3 DNA reads as TGTGCCACCAGCAGATCCCCGGTTGGGACAGGGGGCATGGCCGGGGAGCTGTTTTTT. Its protein product is CATSRSPVGTGGMAGELFF.

This clonotype appeared many times. The V and J genes are TRBV6-2 or TRBV6-3 and TRBJ1-5, with unresolved D. The CDR3 covers 14 residues. Germline V lookup: CDR1 MNHEY, CDR2 SVGEGT. The V end lost 6 bases, the J end lost 3 bases, and 12 bases lay between the germline ends. The CDR3 DNA sequence: TGTGCCAGCAGCTACGGTCGGTTCAATCAGCCCCAGCATTTT. The encoded protein is CASSYGRFNQPQHF.

The table lists this clonotype with a count of one. CDR3 in DNA: TGTGCCAGCACTTCCGGGACAATTAATTCACCCCTCCACTTT. It encodes CASTSGTINSPLHF. The chain uses TRBV27 and TRBJ1-6; perhaps TRBD1 as D (6 bases). The germline V gene encodes CDR1 MNHEY and CDR2 SMNVEV (reference sequence). Trimming cost V 7 bases and J 6 bases, with 13 bases left between them. The CDR3 sequence is 14 residues long.

Concerning this clonotype: A much larger clonotype is one base distant, so this may be a read error. The chain carries TRBV4-3 and TRBJ1-1, with D possibly matching TRBD1 (5 bases). V gave up 0 bases and J gave up 4 bases, with 18 bases separating them. This CDR3 has 17 amino acids. The germline gives CDR1 LGHNA, CDR2 YSLEER. This chain's CDR3 is CASSQETPTGTSTEAFF. CDR3 DNA sequence: TGCGCCAGCAGCCAAGAAACCCCGACGGGGACGAGCACTGAAGCTTTCTTT.

Concerning this clonotype: This may come from a read error, since a much larger clone is one base off. The J gene is TRBJ2-7, the V gene TRBV5-1; TRBD2 matches 8 bases. The V gene's germline CDR1 is SGHRS and CDR2 YFSETQ. Germline trimming cut 2 bases from V and 2 bases from J; bases unmatched to any gene: 6. The CDR3 runs 15 residues. The CDR3 protein is CASSFRTAGAYEQYF. CDR3 nucleotide sequence: TGCGCCAGCAGCTTTCGAACAGCGGGAGCCTACGAGCAGTACTTC.

This clonotype was seen a handful of times. The chain is built from TRBV30 and TRBJ2-5; D remains unclear. This CDR3 has 14 amino acids. V was shortened by 2 bases and J by 1 base, with 11 bases between the two germline ends. Germline CDR1 reads GTSNPN; CDR2 reads SVGIG (reference sequence). The CDR3 nucleotides are TGTGCCTGGAGTTCAACATCCCGCCAAGAGACCCAGTACTTC. Translating it yields CAWSSTSRQETQYF.

The V call is TRBV13, the J call TRBJ2-1; 9 bases are shared with TRBD1. J was trimmed by 0 bases and V by 5 bases; bases with no gene match: 5. The CDR3 has 16 amino acids. CDR1 is PRHDT and CDR2 is FYEKMQ in the germline V gene (reference sequence). The CDR3 here is CASSGDRESSYNEQFF. In DNA, the CDR3 is TGTGCCAGCAGCGGGGACAGGGAGAGCTCCTACAATGAGCAGTTCTTC.

This chain links TRBV24-1 with TRBJ2-1; maybe TRBD1 (6 bases). V was pared by 6 bases and J by 9 bases, with 11 bases between. The germline V gene encodes CDR1 KGHDR and CDR2 SFDVKD. The CDR3 has 12 amino acids. CDR3 amino acids: CATSPGAFEQFF. The CDR3 nucleotides are TGTGCCACCAGTCCAGGGGCCTTTGAGCAGTTCTTC.

Ten or more counts support this clonotype. This chain joins TRBV2 and TRBJ1-1, with TRBD1 matching over 7 bases. The CDR3 totals 12 residues. Germline CDR1 reads SNHLY; CDR2 reads FYNNEI. Losses at the gene ends were 10 bases for V and 5 bases for J; bases not matched to a gene: 7. The CDR3: CATGGMGTEAFF. As DNA, the CDR3 is TGTGCCACAGGGGGTATGGGAACTGAAGCTTTCTTT.

The V and J genes are TRBV11-2 and TRBJ1-6, with TRBD1 as a possible D gene (5 bases). The germline V gene encodes CDR1 SGHAT and CDR2 FQNNGV. The CDR3 has 16 amino acids. V was shortened by 5 bases and J by 0 bases, with 11 bases between the two germline ends. In DNA, the CDR3 is TGTGCCAGCAGCCCACCCGGGGGCTCCTATAATTCACCCCTCCACTTT. As protein: CASSPPGGSYNSPLHF.

This clonotype was seen a handful of times. The genes are TRBV7-6 and TRBJ2-1; the D is unclear. CDR3 length: 16 residues. V shed 4 bases and J shed 0 bases, with 13 bases lying between them. Germline values: CDR1 SGHVS, CDR2 FNYEAQ. The CDR3 coding sequence is TGTGCCAGCAGCTCCGATTTGTTGAGCTCCTACAATGAGCAGTTCTTC. Protein product: CASSSDLLSSYNEQFF.

The sample holds a few counts of this clonotype. This rearrangement joins TRBV7-9 to TRBJ2-3, with TRBD1 matching 11 bases. This CDR3 comprises 21 residues. Germline V gene sequence: CDR1 SEHNR, CDR2 FQNEAQ (reference sequence). Trimming cost V 5 bases and J 2 bases; bases outside gene matches: 21. The CDR3 bases are TGTGCCAGCAGCACCACGAGGGTGACAGGGACAGGGGGAAAGAACACAGATACGCAGTATTTT. It yields the protein CASSTTRVTGTGGKNTDTQYF. The entire variable domain, with the rest obtained from reference TRBV7-9 and TRBJ2-3, is as follows: DTGVSQNPRHKITKRGQNVTFRCDPISEHNRLYWYRQTLGQGPEFLTYFQNEAQLEKSRLLSDRFSAERPKGSFSTLEIQRTEQGDSAMYLCASSTTRVTGTGGKNTDTQYFGPGTRLTVL.

V and J are TRBV19 and TRBJ2-5; D tentatively fits TRBD1 or TRBD2 (5 bases each). From germline, CDR1 is LNHDA and CDR2 SQIVND (reference sequence). The CDR3 runs to 15 residues. Between the trimmed V and J ends, which lost 1 base and 5 bases, there was a span of 14 bases. CDR3 nucleotides: TGTGCCAGTAGTATAGTAGGGACGGCGCAGGAGACCCAGTACTTC. This translates into CASSIVGTAQETQYF.

For this clonotype: Mismatch with germline at one junction end may stem from a read error. This sequence joins TRBV7-6 and TRBJ2-3; TRBD2 aligns across 13 bases. This CDR3 is 16 amino acids long. The germline V gene encodes CDR1 SGHVS and CDR2 FNYEAQ. This CDR3 is CASSPGTSGETDTRYF. The CDR3 region has the DNA TGTGCCAGCAGCCCTGGGACTAGCGGGGAGACAGATACGCGGTATTTT.

This clonotype has ten or more counts. The genes are TRBV15 and TRBJ1-5; D gene unclear. Germline assignment: CDR1 LNHNV and CDR2 YYDKDF (reference sequence). Trimming shortened V by 2 bases and J by 6 bases, and 11 bases separated the two germline ends. This CDR3 is built from 14 residues. CDR3 amino acids: CATSRFRLGQPQHF. As DNA, the CDR3 is TGTGCCACCAGCAGATTTCGTTTGGGTCAGCCCCAGCATTTT.

This clonotype was detected once. This sequence may be a read error, since a much larger clone differs from it by one base. This chain joins TRBV7-3 and TRBJ2-2; D unresolved. The CDR3 loop spans 14 amino acids. The germline V gene encodes CDR1 SGHTA and CDR2 FQGTGA. CDR3 amino acids: CAGSPTIITGELFF. The CDR3 DNA is TGTGCCGGCAGCCCTACCATCATCACCGGGGAGCTGTTTTTT.

This chain joins TRBV20-1 and TRBJ2-7, with a possible D match to TRBD2 (5 bases). The CDR3 totals 15 residues. Trimming took off 3 bases at V and 4 bases at J, with 19 bases between the two ends. Germline CDR1 reads DFQATT; CDR2 reads SNEGSKA (reference sequence). Written as DNA, the CDR3 is TGCAGTGCTAGCGCAACCCCGGAACTAGTATACGAGCAGTACTTC. It is translated as CSASATPELVYEQYF.